This T cell receptor beta chain came from a study of T cells in Graves' hyperthyroidism and ophthalmopathy. The study, taken as a whole, reports: A model of 13 V-J pairs discriminated ophthalmopathy from stable hyperthyroidism. Blood also showed most of the thyroid clonotypes that were expanded above 0.001. A median around 6.8 months before onset, the model predicted ophthalmopathy.

Blood was obtained at the first hyperthyroidism diagnosis, which preceded any ophthalmopathy symptoms. The TCR beta CDR3 regions underwent amplification using RNA transcripts as the source. HTBI primers drove first-round RT-PCR of the TCR CDR3. TCRdb processed the multiplex PCR reads anew with MiXCR; each CDR3 protein has one entry. The repertoire has around 380,000 distinct CDR3 sequences, roughly 13% of them found once; the top ten carry less than 25%. This CDR3 contains 15 residues. Germline CDR1 MNHEY, CDR2 SMNVEV (reference sequence). The V and J ends lost 5 bases and 3 bases, in that order; junction bases with no gene match: 6. This clonotype was found many times. Its antigen is unknown.

This receptor was identified in a man aged 25-45 years with Graves' hyperthyroidism that later progressed to Graves' ophthalmopathy. The V and J genes are TRBV27 and TRBJ2-7; 11 bases line up with TRBD1. The sequencing input was blood. DNA of the CDR3: TGTGCCAGCAGTATGGGGACAGGGGGGGGCTACGAGCAGTACTTC. Encoded protein: CASSMGTGGGYEQYF.